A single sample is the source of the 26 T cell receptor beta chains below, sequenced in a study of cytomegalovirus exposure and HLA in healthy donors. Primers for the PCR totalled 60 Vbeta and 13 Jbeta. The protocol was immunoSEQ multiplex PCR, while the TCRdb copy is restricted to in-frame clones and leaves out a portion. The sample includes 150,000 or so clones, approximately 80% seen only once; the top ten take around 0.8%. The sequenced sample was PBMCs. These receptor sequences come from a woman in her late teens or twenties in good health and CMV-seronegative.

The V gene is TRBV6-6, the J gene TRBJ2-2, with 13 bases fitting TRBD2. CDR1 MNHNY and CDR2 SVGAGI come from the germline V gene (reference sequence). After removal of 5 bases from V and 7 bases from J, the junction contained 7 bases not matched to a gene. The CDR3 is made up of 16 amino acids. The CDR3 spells CASSRTSGRAGGELFF. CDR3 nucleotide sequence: TGTGCCAGCAGTCGCACTAGCGGGAGGGCCGGCGGGGAGCTGTTTTTT.

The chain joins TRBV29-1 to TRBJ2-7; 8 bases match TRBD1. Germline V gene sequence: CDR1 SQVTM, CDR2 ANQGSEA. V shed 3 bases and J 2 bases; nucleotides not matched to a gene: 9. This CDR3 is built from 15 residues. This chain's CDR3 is CSVEKEGQGAYEQYF. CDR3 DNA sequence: TGCAGCGTTGAGAAAGAAGGACAGGGTGCCTACGAGCAGTACTTC.

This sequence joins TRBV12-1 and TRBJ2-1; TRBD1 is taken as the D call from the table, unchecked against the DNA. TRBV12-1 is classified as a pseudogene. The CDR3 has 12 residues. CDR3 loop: CASSTPVNEQFF. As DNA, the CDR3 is TGTGCCAGCAGCACCCCAGTAAATGAGCAGTTCTTC.

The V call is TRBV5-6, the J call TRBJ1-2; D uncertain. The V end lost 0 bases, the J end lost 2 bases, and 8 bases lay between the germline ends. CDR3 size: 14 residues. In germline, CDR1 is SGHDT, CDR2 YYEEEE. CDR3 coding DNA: TGTGCCAGCAGCTTGGTGACTGAGAACTATGGCTACACCTTC. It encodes CASSLVTENYGYTF.

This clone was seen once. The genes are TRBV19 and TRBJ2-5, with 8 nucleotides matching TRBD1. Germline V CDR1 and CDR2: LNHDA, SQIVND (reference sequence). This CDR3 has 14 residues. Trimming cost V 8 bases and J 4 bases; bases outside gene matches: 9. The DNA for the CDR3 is TGTGCCAGTTTGGGACAGGCAGGGGGAGAGACCCAGTACTTC. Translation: CASLGQAGGETQYF. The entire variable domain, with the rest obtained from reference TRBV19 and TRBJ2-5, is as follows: DGGITQSPKYLFRKEGQNVTLSCEQNLNHDAMYWYRQDPGQGLRLIYYSQIVNDFQKGDIAEGYSVSREKKESFPLTVTSAQKNPTAFYLCASLGQAGGETQYFGPGTRLLVL.

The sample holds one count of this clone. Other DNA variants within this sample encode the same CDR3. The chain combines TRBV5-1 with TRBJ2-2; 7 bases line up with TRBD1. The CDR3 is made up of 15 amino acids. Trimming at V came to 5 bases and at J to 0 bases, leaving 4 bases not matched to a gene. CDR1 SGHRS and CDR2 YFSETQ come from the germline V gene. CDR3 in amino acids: CASSWGTANTGELFF. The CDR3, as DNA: TGCGCCAGCAGTTGGGGGACAGCGAACACCGGGGAGCTGTTTTTT.

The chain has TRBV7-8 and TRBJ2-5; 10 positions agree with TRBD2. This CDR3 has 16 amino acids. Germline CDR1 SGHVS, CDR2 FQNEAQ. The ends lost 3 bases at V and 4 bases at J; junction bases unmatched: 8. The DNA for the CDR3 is TGTGCCAGCAGCTTGTTAGCGGGAGGATGGAGAGAGACCCAGTACTTC. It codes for CASSLLAGGWRETQYF.

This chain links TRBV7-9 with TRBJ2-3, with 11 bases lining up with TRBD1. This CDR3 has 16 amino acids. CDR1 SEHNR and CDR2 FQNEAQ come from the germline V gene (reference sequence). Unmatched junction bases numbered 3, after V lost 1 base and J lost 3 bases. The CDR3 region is CASSLGGTGGTDTQYF. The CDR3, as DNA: TGTGCCAGCAGCTTAGGAGGGACAGGGGGGACAGATACGCAGTATTTT.

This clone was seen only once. This CDR3 reads CASRTKGQYEQYF. CDR3 sequence (DNA): TGTGCCAGCAGGACCAAGGGACAGTACGAGCAGTACTTC. The genes are TRBV7-9 and TRBJ2-7; 7 bases align to TRBD1. Germline lookup yields CDR1 SEHNR and CDR2 FQNEAQ (reference sequence). The V gene end was trimmed by 6 bases and the J gene end by 4 bases; junction bases not matched to a gene: 6. This CDR3 has 13 amino acids. The variable domain in full, completed from reference TRBV7-9 and TRBJ2-7, reads DTGVSQNPRHKITKRGQNVTFRCDPISEHNRLYWYRQTLGQGPEFLTYFQNEAQLEKSRLLSDRFSAERPKGSFSTLEIQRTEQGDSAMYLCASRTKGQYEQYFGPGTRLTVT.

The CDR3 DNA sequence: TGCGCCAGCAGCCAAGTAATAGCTTTCACAGATACGCAGTATTTT. This gives the protein CASSQVIAFTDTQYF. V is TRBV4-1 and J is TRBJ2-3; D is ambiguous. Germline V gene lookup returns CDR1 MGHRA and CDR2 YSYEKL. This CDR3 comprises 15 residues. V lost 1 base, J lost 2 bases, and 10 bases lay in between.

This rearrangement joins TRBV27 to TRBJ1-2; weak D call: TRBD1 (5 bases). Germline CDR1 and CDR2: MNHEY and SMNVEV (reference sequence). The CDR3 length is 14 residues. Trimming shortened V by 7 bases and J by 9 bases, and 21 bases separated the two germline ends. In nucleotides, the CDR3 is TGTGCCAGCACCAAAAGGGGCGTGGAGGGCAGCTACACCTTC. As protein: CASTKRGVEGSYTF.

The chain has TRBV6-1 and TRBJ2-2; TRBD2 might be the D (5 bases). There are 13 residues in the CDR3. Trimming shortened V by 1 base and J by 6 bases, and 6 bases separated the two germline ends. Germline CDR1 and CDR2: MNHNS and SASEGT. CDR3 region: CASSEGGAGELFF. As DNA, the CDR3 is TGTGCCAGCAGTGAAGGGGGAGCCGGGGAGCTGTTTTTT.

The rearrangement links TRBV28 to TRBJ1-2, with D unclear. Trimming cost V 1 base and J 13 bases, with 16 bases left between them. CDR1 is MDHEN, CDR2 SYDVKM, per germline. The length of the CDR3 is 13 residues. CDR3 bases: TGTGCCAGCAGTTTATTGGACTCCAGGTTTTCCACCTTC. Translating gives CASSLLDSRFSTF.

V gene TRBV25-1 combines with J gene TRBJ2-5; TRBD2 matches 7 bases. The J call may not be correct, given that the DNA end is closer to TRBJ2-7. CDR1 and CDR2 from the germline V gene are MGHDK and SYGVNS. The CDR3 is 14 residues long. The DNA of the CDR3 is TGTGCCAACCAATACGGACTAGAGACCTACGAGCAGTACTTC. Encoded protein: CANQYGLETYEQYF.

The CDR3: CASTQRGRQETQYF. For the CDR3, the DNA is TGTGCCAGTACCCAAAGGGGCAGGCAAGAGACCCAGTACTTC. The chain joins TRBV19 to TRBJ2-5, with a tentative D call TRBD1 (5 bases). Germline-derived CDR1 and CDR2 are LNHDA and SQIVND (reference sequence). Trimming shortened V by 7 bases and J by 2 bases, and 14 bases separated the two germline ends. CDR3 length equals 14 residues.

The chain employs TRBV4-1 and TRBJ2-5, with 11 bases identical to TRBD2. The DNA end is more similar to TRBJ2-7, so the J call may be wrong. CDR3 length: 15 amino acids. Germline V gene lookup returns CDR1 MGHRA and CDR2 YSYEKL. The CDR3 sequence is CASSLGTSGSYEQYF. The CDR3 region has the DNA TGCGCCAGCAGCCTAGGGACTAGCGGATCCTACGAGCAGTACTTC.

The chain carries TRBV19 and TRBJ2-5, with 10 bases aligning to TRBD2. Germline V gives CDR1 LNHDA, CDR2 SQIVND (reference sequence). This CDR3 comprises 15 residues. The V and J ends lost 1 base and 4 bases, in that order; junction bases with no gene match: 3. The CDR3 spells CASSIVPSGRETQYF. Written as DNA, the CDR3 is TGTGCCAGTAGTATAGTTCCTAGCGGGAGAGAGACCCAGTACTTC. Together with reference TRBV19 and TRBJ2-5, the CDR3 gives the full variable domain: DGGITQSPKYLFRKEGQNVTLSCEQNLNHDAMYWYRQDPGQGLRLIYYSQIVNDFQKGDIAEGYSVSREKKESFPLTVTSAQKNPTAFYLCASSIVPSGRETQYFGPGTRLLVL.

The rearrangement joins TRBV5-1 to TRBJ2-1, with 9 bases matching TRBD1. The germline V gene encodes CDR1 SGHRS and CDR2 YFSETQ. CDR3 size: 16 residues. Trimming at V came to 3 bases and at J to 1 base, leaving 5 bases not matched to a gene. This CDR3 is CASSYKGQGSYNEQFF. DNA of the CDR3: TGCGCCAGCAGCTATAAGGGACAGGGATCCTACAATGAGCAGTTCTTC.

The CDR3 region is CASSPTGRGNEQYF. The CDR3 nucleotides read TGCGCCAGCAGCCCTACAGGCCGTGGCAACGAGCAGTACTTC. V and J are TRBV5-1 and TRBJ2-7; D is perhaps TRBD1 (5 bases). This CDR3 is built from 14 residues. The ends were cut back, 4 bases at V and 5 bases at J, with 16 bases in the middle. The germline CDR1 and CDR2 sequences are SGHRS and YFSETQ.

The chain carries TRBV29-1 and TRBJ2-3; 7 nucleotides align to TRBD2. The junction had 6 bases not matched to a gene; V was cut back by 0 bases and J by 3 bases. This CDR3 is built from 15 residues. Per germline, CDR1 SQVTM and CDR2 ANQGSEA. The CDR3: CSVEDPQRGTDTQYF. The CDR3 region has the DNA TGCAGCGTTGAAGATCCCCAGCGGGGTACAGATACGCAGTATTTT.

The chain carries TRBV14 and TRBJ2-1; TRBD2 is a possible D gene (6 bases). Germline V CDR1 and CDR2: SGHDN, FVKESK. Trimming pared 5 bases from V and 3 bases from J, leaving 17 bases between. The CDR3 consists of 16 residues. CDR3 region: CASSAYRWRDYNEQFF. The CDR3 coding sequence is TGTGCCAGCAGCGCTTACCGGTGGAGGGACTACAATGAGCAGTTCTTC.

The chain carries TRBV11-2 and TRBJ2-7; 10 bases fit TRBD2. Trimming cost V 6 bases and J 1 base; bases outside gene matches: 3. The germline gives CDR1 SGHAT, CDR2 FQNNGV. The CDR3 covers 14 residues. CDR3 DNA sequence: TGTGCCAGCAGTAGGACTAGCGGTTCCTACGAGCAGTACTTC. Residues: CASSRTSGSYEQYF.

The CDR3 DNA follows: TGTGCCTGGAGAGGGGGATCGAGGGGGAACACTGAAGCTTTCTTT. Its translation is CAWRGGSRGNTEAFF. The chain couples TRBV30 to TRBJ1-1; weak D call: TRBD1 (6 bases). Germline assignment: CDR1 GTSNPN and CDR2 SVGIG (reference sequence). This CDR3 spans 15 amino acids. V was clipped by 3 bases and J by 1 base, with 15 bases between them.

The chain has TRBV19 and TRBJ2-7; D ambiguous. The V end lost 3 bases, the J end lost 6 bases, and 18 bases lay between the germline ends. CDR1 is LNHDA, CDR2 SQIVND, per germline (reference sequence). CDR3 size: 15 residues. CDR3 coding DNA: TGTGCCAGTAGTATTGGGCCTGTTTTCCTACGCGAGCAGTACTTC. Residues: CASSIGPVFLREQYF.

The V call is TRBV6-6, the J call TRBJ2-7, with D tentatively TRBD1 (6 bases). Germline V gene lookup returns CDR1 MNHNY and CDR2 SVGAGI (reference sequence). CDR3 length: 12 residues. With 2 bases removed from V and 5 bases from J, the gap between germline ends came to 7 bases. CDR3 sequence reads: CASSYRTDEQYF. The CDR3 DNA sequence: TGTGCCAGCAGTTACCGGACAGACGAGCAGTACTTC.

Written as DNA, the CDR3 is TGTGCCAGCTCACCCGGGAGTAACTATGGCTACACCTTC. Protein product: CASSPGSNYGYTF. The gene calls are TRBV18 and TRBJ1-2; D not resolved. This CDR3 spans 13 amino acids. The germline gives CDR1 KGHSH, CDR2 LQKENI. V gave up 3 bases and J gave up 1 base, with 6 bases separating them.